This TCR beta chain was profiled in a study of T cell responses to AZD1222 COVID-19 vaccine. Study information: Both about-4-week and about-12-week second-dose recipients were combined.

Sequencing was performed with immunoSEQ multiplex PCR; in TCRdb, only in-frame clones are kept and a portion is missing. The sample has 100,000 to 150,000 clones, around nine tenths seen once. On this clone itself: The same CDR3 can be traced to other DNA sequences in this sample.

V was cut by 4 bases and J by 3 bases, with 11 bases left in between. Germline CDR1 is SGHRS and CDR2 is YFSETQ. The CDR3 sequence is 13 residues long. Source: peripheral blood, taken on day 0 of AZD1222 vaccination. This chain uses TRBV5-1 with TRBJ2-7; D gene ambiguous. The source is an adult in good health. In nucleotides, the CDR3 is TGCGCCAGCAGCCTCGACGGCCTCTACGAGCAGTACTTC. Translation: CASSLDGLYEQYF.